These 28 T cell receptor beta chains share one sample of origin, sequenced in a study of T cell responses to AZD1222 COVID-19 vaccine. Produced via immunoSEQ multiplex PCR; TCRdb's table is partial and in-frame only. The sample includes some 170,000 clones, 85% to 95% of them seen just once. The specimen was peripheral blood, collected 28 days after the second dose of the MenACWY control vaccine. The origin of the receptors is an adult who received the MenACWY meningococcal vaccine as a control.

The rearrangement links TRBV27 to TRBJ1-6; D is undetermined. In germline, CDR1 is MNHEY, CDR2 SMNVEV (reference sequence). V gave up 3 bases and J gave up 6 bases, with 9 bases separating them. This CDR3 region has 14 residues. The CDR3 protein is CASSFLQTNSPLHF. CDR3 sequence (DNA): TGTGCCAGCAGTTTTTTACAGACTAATTCACCCCTCCACTTT.

CDR3 amino acids: CASSDSRDTDTQYF. CDR3 DNA: TGTGCCAGCAGTGACTCCAGGGACACAGATACGCAGTATTTT. The gene calls are TRBV6-4 and TRBJ2-3; maybe TRBD1 (5 bases). This CDR3 is built from 14 residues. Germline values: CDR1 MRHNA, CDR2 SNTAGT. Trimming left V 0 bases short and J 2 bases short, with 6 bases between.

The chain links TRBV3-1 (or the pseudogene TRBV3-2) to TRBJ1-2; weak D call: TRBD1 (5 bases). Trimming stripped 0 bases from V and 6 bases from J, with 20 bases between. The CDR3 is made up of 17 amino acids. Per germline, CDR1 LGHDT and CDR2 YNNKEL (reference sequence). This chain's CDR3 is CASSQDLGDGVRNGYTF. Written as DNA, the CDR3 is TGTGCCAGCAGCCAAGATCTGGGGGATGGGGTTCGAAATGGCTACACCTTC.

V usage is TRBV7-2 and J usage is TRBJ2-7, with a weak D call TRBD2 (6 bases). Trimming stripped 3 bases from V and 1 base from J, with 7 bases between. CDR3 size: 13 residues. Germline CDR1 SGHTA, CDR2 FQGNSA. The CDR3 region is CASSFGGSYEQYF. CDR3 DNA sequence: TGTGCCAGCAGCTTCGGGGGTTCCTACGAGCAGTACTTC.

The CDR3 DNA reads TGTGCCAGTACTCACCGGGTCAATCAGCCCCAGCATTTT. Translated: CASTHRVNQPQHF. The chain has TRBV19 and TRBJ1-5; D is uncertain. V lost 7 bases, J lost 3 bases, and 10 bases lay in between. The CDR3 runs to 13 residues. The germline V gene encodes CDR1 LNHDA and CDR2 SQIVND (reference sequence).

This chain joins TRBV6-4 and TRBJ1-5; no reliable D call. V gave up 1 base and J gave up 6 bases, with 1 base separating them. Germline assignment: CDR1 MRHNA and CDR2 SNTAGT. The CDR3 is made up of 11 amino acids. The CDR3 nucleotides read TGTGCCAGCAGTGACTGTCAGCCCCAGCATTTT. Residues: CASSDCQPQHF.

The genes are TRBV6-5 and TRBJ1-4; D uncertain. CDR3 size: 15 residues. The V end was cut by 0 bases, the J end by 5 bases, with 10 bases between. The V gene's germline CDR1 is MNHEY and CDR2 SVGAGI. The CDR3 is CASSYSGLGNEKLFF. Written as DNA, the CDR3 is TGTGCCAGCAGTTACTCCGGTCTAGGGAATGAAAAACTGTTTTTT.

As for this clone: Different DNA sequences within this sample yield the same CDR3. The chain links TRBV7-8 to TRBJ2-3, with 15 nucleotides matching TRBD2. The V segment lost 4 bases and the J segment 1 base; nucleotides outside the gene matches: 0. The CDR3 totals 16 residues. CDR1 and CDR2 (germline): SGHVS, FQNEAQ. Here the CDR3 DNA reads TGTGCCAGCAGCTGGACTAGCGGGGGGGGCACAGATACGCAGTATTTT. Translating it yields CASSWTSGGGTDTQYF.

The chain couples TRBV7-9 to TRBJ1-1; TRBD1 might be the D (6 bases). Trimming cost V 5 bases and J 4 bases, with 17 bases left between them. This CDR3 spans 15 amino acids. Germline V gives CDR1 SEHNR, CDR2 FQNEAQ (reference sequence). The CDR3 DNA reads TGTGCCAGCAGCGAAGTTGGCAGGGGTGGCACTGAAGCTTTCTTT. Its translation is CASSEVGRGGTEAFF.

This clone appeared once. The rearrangement uses TRBV19 and TRBJ2-4; perhaps D is TRBD1 or TRBD2 (5 bases each). CDR1 is LNHDA and CDR2 is SQIVND in the germline V gene (reference sequence). V gave up 3 bases and J gave up 15 bases, with 12 bases separating them. The CDR3 covers 11 residues. The CDR3: CASSIGRDAYF. The CDR3 DNA reads as TGTGCCAGTAGTATCGGCCGGGACGCGTACTTC. Full variable domain (outside the CDR3, taken from reference TRBV19 and TRBJ2-4): DGGITQSPKYLFRKEGQNVTLSCEQNLNHDAMYWYRQDPGQGLRLIYYSQIVNDFQKGDIAEGYSVSREKKESFPLTVTSAQKNPTAFYLCASSIGRDAYFGAGTRLSVL.

This chain connects TRBV15 to TRBJ2-1; perhaps TRBD1 as D (5 bases). The CDR3 spans 13 residues. V gave up 5 bases and J gave up 5 bases, with 10 bases separating them. The germline gives CDR1 LNHNV, CDR2 YYDKDF (reference sequence). CDR3 sequence: CATSGRQNNEQFF. The CDR3 DNA sequence: TGTGCCACCAGCGGAAGACAGAACAATGAGCAGTTCTTC.

The chain is built from TRBV6-1 and TRBJ1-2; D is unclear. The CDR3 spans 12 residues. Germline lookup yields CDR1 MNHNS and CDR2 SASEGT. Trimming removed 1 base from V and 5 bases from J, with 5 bases in between. The CDR3 is CASSEGSYGYTF. The CDR3, as DNA: TGTGCCAGCAGTGAAGGGAGTTATGGCTACACCTTC.

This chain connects TRBV2 to TRBJ2-5; D is unresolved. V was clipped by 6 bases and J by 5 bases, with 7 bases between them. The germline V gene encodes CDR1 SNHLY and CDR2 FYNNEI. There are 11 residues in the CDR3. CDR3 nucleotides: TGTGCCAGCAGAGAGGAGGAGACCCAGTACTTC. It specifies CASREEETQYF.

V usage is TRBV13 and J usage is TRBJ1-5; maybe TRBD1 (5 bases). Per germline, CDR1 PRHDT and CDR2 FYEKMQ (reference sequence). V shed 8 bases and J shed 6 bases, with 14 bases lying between them. There are 13 residues in the CDR3. DNA of the CDR3: TGTGCCAGCGCCTCGGGGGGAGGTCAGCCCCAGCATTTT. Amino acid sequence: CASASGGGQPQHF. The full variable domain, in which reference TRBV13 and TRBJ1-5 provide the parts outside the CDR3, is AAGVIQSPRHLIKEKRETATLKCYPIPRHDTVYWYQQGPGQDPQFLISFYEKMQSDKGSIPDRFSAQQFSDYHSELNMSSLELGDSALYFCASASGGGQPQHFGDGTRLSIL.

The CDR3 here is CASSPKPNEKLFF. For the CDR3, the DNA is TGTGCCAGCAGCCCAAAACCTAATGAAAAACTGTTTTTT. The chain employs TRBV6-5 and TRBJ1-4; D is undetermined. This CDR3 contains 13 residues. With 6 bases removed from V and 3 bases from J, the gap between germline ends came to 8 bases. Germline V gives CDR1 MNHEY, CDR2 SVGAGI.

V is TRBV6-5 and J is TRBJ1-2; TRBD1 aligns across 8 bases. The J segment lost 7 bases and the V segment lost 5 bases, leaving 9 bases of the junction unmatched. From germline, CDR1 is MNHEY and CDR2 SVGAGI. This CDR3 region has 14 residues. The CDR3 region is CASSTSGGVGGYTF. The DNA for the CDR3 is TGTGCCAGCAGTACCTCAGGGGGCGTAGGTGGCTACACCTTC.

The chain carries TRBV6-1 and TRBJ1-5; TRBD1 aligns across 9 bases. The CDR3 is 15 amino acids. J was trimmed by 2 bases and V by 3 bases; bases with no gene match: 2. Germline CDR1 reads MNHNS; CDR2 reads SASEGT. The CDR3: CASSERQGGNQPQHF. CDR3 DNA: TGTGCCAGCAGTGAGCGACAGGGGGGCAATCAGCCCCAGCATTTT.

The chain uses TRBV12-5 and TRBJ1-1; no clear D gene. CDR3 length: 13 residues. CDR1 and CDR2 (germline): LGHNT, FRNRAP. V was cut by 7 bases and J by 4 bases, with 13 bases left in between. This CDR3 reads CASARSGGTEAFF. DNA of the CDR3: TGTGCTAGTGCCCGCTCCGGTGGCACTGAAGCTTTCTTT. Drawing the rest from reference TRBV12-5 and TRBJ1-1, the complete variable domain is DARVTQTPRHKVTEMGQEVTMRCQPILGHNTVFWYRQTMMQGLELLAYFRNRAPLDDSGMPKDRFSAEMPDATLATLKIQPSEPRDSAVYFCASARSGGTEAFFGQGTRLTVV.

The gene calls are TRBV11-1 and TRBJ2-7, with 8 nucleotides matching TRBD1. Germline CDR1 SGHAT, CDR2 FQDESV (reference sequence). The junction had 15 bases not matched to a gene; V was cut back by 0 bases and J by 5 bases. The CDR3 is 18 residues long. This CDR3 is CASSLAITRDRFKDEQYF. The CDR3 coding sequence is TGTGCCAGCAGCTTAGCCATCACACGGGACAGGTTTAAGGACGAGCAGTACTTC.

In its sample, this clone was seen once. V gene TRBV9 combines with J gene TRBJ1-6; possibly TRBD1 for D (5 bases). Trimming removed 1 base at V and 7 bases at J, with 12 bases between. Germline V gene data show CDR1 as SGDLS and CDR2 as YYNGEE. There are 15 residues in the CDR3. CDR3 protein: CASSVWQGLNSPLHF. The CDR3 DNA sequence: TGTGCCAGCAGCGTATGGCAGGGTCTCAATTCACCCCTCCACTTT.

In DNA, the CDR3 is TGTGCCAGCAAGGTTGTTGAGCAGTTCTTC. This codes for CASKVVEQFF. The chain is built from TRBV6-5 and TRBJ2-1; no clear D. The V end lost 7 bases, the J end lost 9 bases, and 7 bases lay between the germline ends. The CDR3 has 10 amino acids. Germline CDR1 MNHEY, CDR2 SVGAGI.

This clone appeared a single time. The chain employs TRBV4-3 and TRBJ1-3, with 7 bases that match TRBD1. CDR3 size: 16 residues. Trimming cost V 1 base and J 0 bases; bases outside gene matches: 3. Germline V lookup: CDR1 LGHNA, CDR2 YSLEER. CDR3 amino acids: CASSQGTGTSGNTIYF. The CDR3 bases are TGCGCCAGCAGCCAAGGGACAGGAACCTCTGGAAACACCATATATTTT.

In regard to this clone: Other nucleotide sequences in the sample specify the same CDR3. The V and J genes are TRBV4-1 and TRBJ2-1; D ambiguous. Germline CDR1 MGHRA, CDR2 YSYEKL. This CDR3 contains 13 residues. The ends were cut back, 1 base at V and 4 bases at J, with 5 bases in the middle. The CDR3 region has the DNA TGCGCCAGCAGCCAAGCCGGTTACAATGAGCAGTTCTTC. Protein product: CASSQAGYNEQFF.

The V gene is TRBV6-1, the J gene TRBJ1-3; D is unresolved. The V and J ends lost 1 base and 0 bases respectively, with 7 bases between them. CDR1 is MNHNS and CDR2 is SASEGT in the germline V gene. This CDR3 contains 15 residues. In DNA form, the CDR3 reads TGTGCCAGCAGTGAAGGCAGGTCCTCTGGAAACACCATATATTTT. It translates to CASSEGRSSGNTIYF.

The chain carries TRBV6-5 and TRBJ1-1; 8 bases are a match to TRBD1. Per germline, CDR1 MNHEY and CDR2 SVGAGI. J lost 1 base, V lost 6 bases, and 7 bases had no gene match. The CDR3 loop spans 15 amino acids. Here the CDR3 DNA reads TGTGCCAGCAGCCCCGACAGGGGCACGAACACTGAAGCTTTCTTT. This gives the protein CASSPDRGTNTEAFF.

The chain combines TRBV28 with TRBJ2-2; D remains unclear. CDR1 is MDHEN and CDR2 is SYDVKM in the germline V gene. This CDR3 is 11 amino acids long. V was trimmed by 5 bases and J by 5 bases, leaving 3 bases between them. The CDR3 region is CASSRTGELFF. As DNA, the CDR3 is TGTGCCAGCAGTCGGACCGGGGAGCTGTTTTTT.

CDR3 DNA sequence: TGTGCCAGCTCACCGACCGCCAGGACAGACTCCTACGAGCAGTACTTC. Its translation: CASSPTARTDSYEQYF. The rearrangement uses TRBV18 and TRBJ2-7; D is possibly TRBD1 (6 bases). Trimming left V 3 bases short and J 0 bases short, with 15 bases between. The CDR3 has 16 amino acids. CDR1 and CDR2 from the germline V gene are KGHSH and LQKENI.

The chain employs TRBV4-2 and TRBJ1-1; the D gene is possibly TRBD1 (5 bases). Trimming removed 1 base at V and 0 bases at J, with 15 bases between. Germline V gives CDR1 LGHNA, CDR2 YNFKEQ. This CDR3 has 17 residues. The CDR3 coding sequence is TGTGCCAGCAGCCAAGGGCACAGGTCCTCCATGAACACTGAAGCTTTCTTT. Residues: CASSQGHRSSMNTEAFF.